A selection of T cell receptor beta chains follows, all from one sample in a study of tumor-infiltrating lymphocytes in oesophageal squamous cell carcinoma. MiXCR was run by TCRdb on the PCR reads, yielding one entry per CDR3 protein. Of roughly 20,000 distinct CDR3 sequences in the sample, around 35% are singletons; the top ten hold 12%. The sample consisted of esophageal tumor tissue. The receptor source for this set is a male donor with esophageal squamous cell carcinoma. The CDR3 runs from the conserved cysteine through the conserved F or W.

CDR3 protein	V gene	J gene
CASSLLSATDTQYF	TRBV7-2	TRBJ2-3
CASSLAGTTLNTEAFF	TRBV5-1	TRBJ1-1
CASSLGQIRKETQYF	TRBV7-6	TRBJ2-5
CASSQDLSDGGEQFF	TRBV4-3	TRBJ2-1
CASSNRDSTDTQYF	TRBV19	TRBJ2-3
CASSEPGQGAYNEQFF	TRBV6-1	.
CATSRDLSSGSYNEQFF	TRBV15	.
CASSLAGTYNEQFF	TRBV28	TRBJ2-1
CASSLAPRSHTQYF	TRBV7-4	TRBJ2-3
CASSLGGRRETQYF	TRBV11-2	TRBJ2-5
CASSLSRERGEQYF	TRBV12-3/TRBV12-4	TRBJ2-7
CASSNSGRSYEQYF	TRBV7-9	TRBJ2-7
CASSLAGLSTDTQYF	TRBV5-4	TRBJ2-3
CASGWSGTSGSWETQYF	TRBV12-5	.
CASRGTGGFYGYTF	TRBV6-1	.